The clone carrying this T cell receptor (beta chain) has at least ten counts. Its target is not known. Amplification yielded TCR beta CDR3 regions, with RNA transcripts as the source. A first-round RT-PCR of the TCR CDR3 used the HTBI primer set. TCRdb analysed the multiplex PCR reads with MiXCR anew, one entry per CDR3 protein. This sample yields about half a million distinct CDR3 sequences, of which 20% to 25% are seen a single time; 49% belongs to the top ten. Cells are PBMCs isolated from about 10 ml of fresh blood. Trimming at V came to 6 bases and at J to 2 bases, leaving 4 bases not matched to a gene. Germline V gene lookup returns CDR1 SNHLY and CDR2 FYNNEI. The CDR3 spans 15 residues. This sample is part of a study of T cells in Graves' hyperthyroidism and ophthalmopathy. Study conclusions and caveats: Model output signaled ophthalmopathy a median around 6.9 months ahead of onset. Most clonotypes expanded in thyroid above 0.001 were likewise present in blood.

What was sequenced was blood. The clonotype originates from a woman in her 70s with Graves' ophthalmopathy. The V gene is TRBV2, the J gene TRBJ2-1, with TRBD2 identical over 10 bases. The CDR3 DNA is TGTGCCAGCAGCCCCGGGACTAGCGCCTACAATGAGCAGTTCTTC. Protein product: CASSPGTSAYNEQFF. The entire variable domain, with the rest obtained from reference TRBV2 and TRBJ2-1, is as follows: EPEVTQTPSHQVTQMGQEVILRCVPISNHLYFYWYRQILGQKVEFLVSFYNNEISEKSEIFDDQFSVERPDGSNFTLKIRSTKLEDSAMYFCASSPGTSAYNEQFFGPGTRLTVL.